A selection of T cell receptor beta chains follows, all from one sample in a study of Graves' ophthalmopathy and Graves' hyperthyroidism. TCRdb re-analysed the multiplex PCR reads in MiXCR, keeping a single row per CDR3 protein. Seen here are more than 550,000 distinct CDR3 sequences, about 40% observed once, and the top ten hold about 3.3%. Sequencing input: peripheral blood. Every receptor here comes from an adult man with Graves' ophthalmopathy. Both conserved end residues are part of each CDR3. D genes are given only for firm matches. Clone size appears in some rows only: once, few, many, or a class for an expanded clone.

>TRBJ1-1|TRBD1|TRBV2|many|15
TGTGCCAGCAGTGAACCGGGACAGGAGAACACTGAAGCTTTCTTT
CASSEPGQENTEAFF
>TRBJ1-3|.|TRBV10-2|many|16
TGCGCCAGCAGTAAGATTTCCGGGGAGAGTGAAAACACCATATATTTT
CASSKISGESENTIYF
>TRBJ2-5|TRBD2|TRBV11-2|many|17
TGTGCCAGCAGCTTAGATAGTCGACTAGCGGGAGAAGAGACCCAGTACTTC
CASSLDSRLAGEETQYF
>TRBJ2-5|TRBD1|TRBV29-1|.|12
TGCAGCGTACAGGGGTCCGCGGAGACCCAGTACTTC
CSVQGSAETQYF
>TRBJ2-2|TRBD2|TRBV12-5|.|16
TGTGCTAGTGGTTTGGTATCGCGGGGGTACACCGGGGAGCTGTTTTTT
CASGLVSRGYTGELFF
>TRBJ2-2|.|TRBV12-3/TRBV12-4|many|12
TGTGCCAGCACCCTCCAATTTGGGGAGCTGTTTTTT
CASTLQFGELFF
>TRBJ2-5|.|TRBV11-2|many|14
TGTGCCAGCAGCTTACGGAGGCAGGCAGAGACCCAGTACTTC
CASSLRRQAETQYF
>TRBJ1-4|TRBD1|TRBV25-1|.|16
TGTGCCAGCAGTGAACGGGGGACAGGGACGGTTGAAAAACTGTTTTTT
CASSERGTGTVEKLFF
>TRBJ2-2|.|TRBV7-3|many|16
TGTGCCAGCAGCTTAAGTCGCAGAGAGAACACCGGGGAGCTGTTTTTT
CASSLSRRENTGELFF
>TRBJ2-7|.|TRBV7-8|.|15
TGTGCCAGCAGCTTAGCTGGGGGGAGAGCCAATGAGCAGTACTTC
CASSLAGGRANEQYF
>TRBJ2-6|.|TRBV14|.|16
TGTGCCAGCTCCCCTCAACAGGGATCTGGGGCCAACGTCCTGACTTTC
CASSPQQGSGANVLTF
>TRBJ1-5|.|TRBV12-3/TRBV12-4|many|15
TGTGCCAGCAGGGCCAGGGACTCGAGCAATCAGCCCCAGCATTTT
CASRARDSSNQPQHF
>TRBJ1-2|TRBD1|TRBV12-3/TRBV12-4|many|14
TGTGCCAGCAGGGACGGCGACAGGGGGTTTGGCTACACCTTC
CASRDGDRGFGYTF
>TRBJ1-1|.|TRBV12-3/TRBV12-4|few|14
TGTGCCAGCAGTTTCCTGGGAGTGAGGTCTGAAGCTTTCTTT
CASSFLGVRSEAFF
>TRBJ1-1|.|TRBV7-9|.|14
TGTGCCAGCAGCTTGGCGGGGGTGAACGCTGAAGCTTTCTTT
CASSLAGVNAEAFF
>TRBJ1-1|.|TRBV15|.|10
TGTGCCACCAGCAGAGGGGGAGCTTTCTTT
CATSRGGAFF
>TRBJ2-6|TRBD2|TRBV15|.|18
TGTGCCACCAGCGGCGGGTCCCTAGCGGGCTCTGGGGCCAACGTCCTGACTTTC
CATSGGSLAGSGANVLTF
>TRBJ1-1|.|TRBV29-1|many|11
TGCAGCGTTACAGGGAGGACTGAAGCTTTCTTT
CSVTGRTEAFF
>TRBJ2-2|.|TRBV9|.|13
TGTGCCAGCAGCGTTGAACGCACCGGGGAGCTGTTTTTT
CASSVERTGELFF
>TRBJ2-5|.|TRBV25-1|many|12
TGTGCCAGCAGTGTAAGCCAAGAGACCCAGTACTTC
CASSVSQETQYF
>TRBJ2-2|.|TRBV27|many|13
TGTGCCAGCAGGGTCATGAACACCGGGGAGCTGTTTTTT
CASRVMNTGELFF
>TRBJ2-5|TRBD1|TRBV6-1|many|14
TGTGCCAGCAGTGCGGGGACAGGGTGGACGACCCAGTACTTC
CASSAGTGWTTQYF
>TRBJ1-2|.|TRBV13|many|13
TGTGCCAGCAGCCAAAGTCGACTCTATGGCTACACCTTC
CASSQSRLYGYTF
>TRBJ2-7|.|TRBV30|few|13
TGTGCCTGGAGTAGGGTCAGGGTGGACGAGCAGTACTTC
CAWSRVRVDEQYF
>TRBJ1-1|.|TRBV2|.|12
TGTGCCAGCACGATAATCTACACTGAAGCTTTCTTT
CASTIIYTEAFF
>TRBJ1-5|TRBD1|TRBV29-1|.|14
TGCAGCGTTTCAGGGGGCAGTTACAATCAGCCCCAGCATTTT
CSVSGGSYNQPQHF
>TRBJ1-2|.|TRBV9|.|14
TGTGCCAGCAGCGCCTACAGAGCTAACTATGGCTACACCTTC
CASSAYRANYGYTF
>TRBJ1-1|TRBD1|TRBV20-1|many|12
TGCAGTGCTTCGACAGGGCTCAGACGGGCTTTCTTT
CSASTGLRRAFF
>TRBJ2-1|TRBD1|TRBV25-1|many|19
TGTGCCAGCAGTGCCGGGACAGGGTCTCTCATGGGAACCTACAATGAGCAGTTCTTC
CASSAGTGSLMGTYNEQFF
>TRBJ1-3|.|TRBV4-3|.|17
TGCGCCAGCAGCCGAACGACTTCAGGGCCTGAAGGAAACACCATATATTTT
CASSRTTSGPEGNTIYF
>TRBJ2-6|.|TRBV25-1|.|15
TGTGCCAGCAGTCTCCAGAACTCTGGGGCCAACGTCCTGACTTTC
CASSLQNSGANVLTF
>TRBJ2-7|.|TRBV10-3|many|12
TGTGCCATCAGTGAGTCGGGCAGCGAGCAGTACTTC
CAISESGSEQYF
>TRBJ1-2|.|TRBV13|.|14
TGTGCCAGCGGGGCACAGGGTATGGACTATGGCTACACCTTC
CASGAQGMDYGYTF
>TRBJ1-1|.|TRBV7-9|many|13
TGTGCCAGCAGCTCACAGGGTAAGACTGAAGCTTTCTTT
CASSSQGKTEAFF
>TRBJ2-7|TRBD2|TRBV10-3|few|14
TGTGCCAGCCGCCGGGGACTAGCGGCCTACGAGCAGTACTTC
CASRRGLAAYEQYF
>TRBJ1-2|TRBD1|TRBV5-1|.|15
TGCGCCAGCAGCTTGCCCGGACAGGGGGCTGATGGCTACACCTTC
CASSLPGQGADGYTF
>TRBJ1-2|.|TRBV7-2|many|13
TGTGCCAGCAGCTTAAACGGTGGCGGCGGCTACACCTTC
CASSLNGGGGYTF
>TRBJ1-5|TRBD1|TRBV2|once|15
TGTGCCATCAGTACGGGACAGGGTGGTGATCAGCCCCAGCATTTT
CAISTGQGGDQPQHF
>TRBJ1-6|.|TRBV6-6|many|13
TGTGCCAGCAGGCGAGGGCATGGTTCACCCCTCCACTTT
CASRRGHGSPLHF
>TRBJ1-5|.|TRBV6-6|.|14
TGTGCCAGCGAAGGGACGGCAAGTAATCAGCCCCAGCATTTT
CASEGTASNQPQHF
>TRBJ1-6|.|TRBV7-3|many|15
TGTGCCAGCAGCTCTGGACAGACCTATAATTCACCCCTCCACTTT
CASSSGQTYNSPLHF
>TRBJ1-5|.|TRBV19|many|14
TGTGCCAGTAGCGACCGGGACCACAATCAGCCCCAGCATTTT
CASSDRDHNQPQHF
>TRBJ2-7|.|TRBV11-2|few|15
TGTGCCAGCAGCAACAGGGTAGGGGGATCCTACGAGCAGTACTTC
CASSNRVGGSYEQYF
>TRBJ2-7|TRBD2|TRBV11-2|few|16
TGTGCCAGCAGCTCGGGGACTAGCGGGAACTCCTACGAGCAGTACTTC
CASSSGTSGNSYEQYF
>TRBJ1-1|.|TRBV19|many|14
TGTGCCAGTAGTAAGAGGAGGGGGGCAGCTGAAGCTTTCTTT
CASSKRRGAAEAFF
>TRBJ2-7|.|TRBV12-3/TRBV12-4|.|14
TGTGCCAGCAGGGTTACGGGAAGCTCCTACGAGCAGTACTTC
CASRVTGSSYEQYF
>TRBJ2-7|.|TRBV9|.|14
TGTGCCAGCAGCCCCCCCCGGGCCCCCTACGAGCAGTACTTC
CASSPPRAPYEQYF
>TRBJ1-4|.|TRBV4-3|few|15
TGCGCCAGCAGCCAAGGGGGGTTCACTAATGAAAAACTGTTTTTT
CASSQGGFTNEKLFF
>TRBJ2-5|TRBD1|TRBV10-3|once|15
TGTGCCATCAGTGAGTCGACAGGGCAGAGGGAGACCCAGTACTTC
CAISESTGQRETQYF
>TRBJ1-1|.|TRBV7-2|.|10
TGTGCCAGCAGCCCCGGACGAGCTTTCTTT
CASSPGRAFF
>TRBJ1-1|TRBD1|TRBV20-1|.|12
TGCAGTTGGACAGGGATGTTAACTGAAGCTTTCTTT
CSWTGMLTEAFF
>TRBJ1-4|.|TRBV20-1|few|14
TGCAGTGCGGGGTCGGGGGCAACTAATGAAAAACTGTTTTTT
CSAGSGATNEKLFF
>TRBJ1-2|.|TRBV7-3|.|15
TGTGCCAGCAGCTTAGTCAGCCCCACTAACTATGGCTACACCTTC
CASSLVSPTNYGYTF
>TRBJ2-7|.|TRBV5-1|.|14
TGCGCCAGCAGCTTGGCCACCAGATCCTACGAGCAGTACTTC
CASSLATRSYEQYF
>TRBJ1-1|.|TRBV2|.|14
TGTGCCAGCATAGGTGAGGGGGTGGACACTGAAGCTTTCTTT
CASIGEGVDTEAFF